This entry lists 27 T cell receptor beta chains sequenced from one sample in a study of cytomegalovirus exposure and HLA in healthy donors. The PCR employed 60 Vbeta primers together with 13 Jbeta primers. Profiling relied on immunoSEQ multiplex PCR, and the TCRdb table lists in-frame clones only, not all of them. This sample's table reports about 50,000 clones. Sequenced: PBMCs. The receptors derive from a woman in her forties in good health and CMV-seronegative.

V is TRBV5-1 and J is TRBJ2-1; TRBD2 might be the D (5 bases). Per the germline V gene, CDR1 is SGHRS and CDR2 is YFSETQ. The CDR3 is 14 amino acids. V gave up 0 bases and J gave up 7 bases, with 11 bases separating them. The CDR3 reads CASSLGAAANEQFF. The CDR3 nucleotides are TGCGCCAGCAGCTTGGGAGCGGCCGCTAATGAGCAGTTCTTC.

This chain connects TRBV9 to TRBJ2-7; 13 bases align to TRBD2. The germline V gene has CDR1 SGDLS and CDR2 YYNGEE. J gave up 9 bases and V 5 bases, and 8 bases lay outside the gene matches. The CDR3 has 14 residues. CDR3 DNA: TGTGCCAGCAGATCGGGGACTAGCGGGGTGGGGCAGTACTTC. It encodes CASRSGTSGVGQYF. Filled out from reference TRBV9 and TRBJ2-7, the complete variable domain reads DSGVTQTPKHLITATGQRVTLRCSPRSGDLSVYWYQQSLDQGLQFLIQYYNGEERAKGNILERFSAQQFPDLHSELNLSSLELGDSALYFCASRSGTSGVGQYFGPGTRLTVT.

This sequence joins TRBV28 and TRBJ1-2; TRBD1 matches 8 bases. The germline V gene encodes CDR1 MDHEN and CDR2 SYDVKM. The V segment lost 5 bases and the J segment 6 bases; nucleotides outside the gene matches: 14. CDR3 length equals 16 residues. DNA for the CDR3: TGTGCCAGCAGTCCCCTGGGTGGGACAGGCCCCAATGGCTACACCTTC. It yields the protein CASSPLGGTGPNGYTF.

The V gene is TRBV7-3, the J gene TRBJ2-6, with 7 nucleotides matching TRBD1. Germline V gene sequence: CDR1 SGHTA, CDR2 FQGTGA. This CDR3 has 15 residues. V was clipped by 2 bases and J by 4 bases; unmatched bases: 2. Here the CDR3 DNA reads TGTGCCAGCAGCTTAGGGACAGCCGGGGCCAACGTCCTGACTTTC. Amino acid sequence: CASSLGTAGANVLTF.

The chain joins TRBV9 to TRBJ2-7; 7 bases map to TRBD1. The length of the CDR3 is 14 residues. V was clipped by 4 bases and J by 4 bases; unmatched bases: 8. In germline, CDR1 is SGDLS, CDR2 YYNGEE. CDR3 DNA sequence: TGTGCCAGCAGCTCCAGGGGGAATGGGTACGAGCAGTACTTC. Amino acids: CASSSRGNGYEQYF. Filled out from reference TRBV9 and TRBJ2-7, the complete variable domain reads DSGVTQTPKHLITATGQRVTLRCSPRSGDLSVYWYQQSLDQGLQFLIQYYNGEERAKGNILERFSAQQFPDLHSELNLSSLELGDSALYFCASSSRGNGYEQYFGPGTRLTVT.

The CDR3: CASSYPSSEQYF. The DNA of the CDR3 is TGTGCCAGCAGTTACCCGTCTAGTGAGCAGTACTTC. This rearrangement joins TRBV6-5 to TRBJ2-7; no reliable D call. This CDR3 has 12 residues. In germline, CDR1 is MNHEY, CDR2 SVGAGI. Trimming took off 2 bases at V and 7 bases at J, with 9 bases between the two ends.

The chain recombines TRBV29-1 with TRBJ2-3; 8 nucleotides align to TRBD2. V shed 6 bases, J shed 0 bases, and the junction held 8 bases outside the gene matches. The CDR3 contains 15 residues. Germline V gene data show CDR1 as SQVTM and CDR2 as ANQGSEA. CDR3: CSVGGTRGSTDTQYF. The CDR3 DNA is TGCAGCGTAGGGGGGACTAGGGGAAGCACAGATACGCAGTATTTT.

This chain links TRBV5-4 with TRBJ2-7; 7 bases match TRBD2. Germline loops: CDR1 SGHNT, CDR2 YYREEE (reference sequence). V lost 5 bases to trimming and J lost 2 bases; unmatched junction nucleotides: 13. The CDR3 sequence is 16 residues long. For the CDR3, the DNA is TGTGCCAGCAGAACTTTCTTGGGGGGGAACCCCTACGAGCAGTACTTC. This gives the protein CASRTFLGGNPYEQYF.

The CDR3 coding sequence is TGTGCCAGCAGCGGAACAGGGAGTCGGGAGACCCAGTACTTC. Amino acids: CASSGTGSRETQYF. The rearrangement links TRBV11-3 to TRBJ2-5; the D gene is possibly TRBD1 (6 bases). The CDR3 extends over 14 amino acids. Germline V CDR1 and CDR2: SGHNT, YENEEA. Trimming stripped 5 bases from V and 5 bases from J, with 15 bases between.

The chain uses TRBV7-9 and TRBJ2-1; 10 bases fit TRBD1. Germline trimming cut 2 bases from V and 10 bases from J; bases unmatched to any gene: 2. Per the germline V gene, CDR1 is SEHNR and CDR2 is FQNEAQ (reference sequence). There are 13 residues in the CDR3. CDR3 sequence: CASSLRTGGEQFF. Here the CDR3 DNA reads TGTGCCAGCAGCTTAAGGACAGGGGGGGAGCAGTTCTTC.

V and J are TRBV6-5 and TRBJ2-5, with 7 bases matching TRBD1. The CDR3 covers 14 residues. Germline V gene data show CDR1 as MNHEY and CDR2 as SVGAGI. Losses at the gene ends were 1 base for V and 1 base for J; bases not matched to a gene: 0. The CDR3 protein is CASSYWDSQETQYF. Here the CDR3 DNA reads TGTGCCAGCAGTTACTGGGACAGCCAAGAGACCCAGTACTTC.

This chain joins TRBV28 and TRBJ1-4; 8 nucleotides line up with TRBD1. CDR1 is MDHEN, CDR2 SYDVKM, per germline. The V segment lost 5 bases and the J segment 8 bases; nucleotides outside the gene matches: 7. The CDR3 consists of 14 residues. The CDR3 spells CASSPDRGNEKLFF. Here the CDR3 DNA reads TGTGCCAGCAGTCCAGACAGGGGAAACGAAAAACTGTTTTTT.

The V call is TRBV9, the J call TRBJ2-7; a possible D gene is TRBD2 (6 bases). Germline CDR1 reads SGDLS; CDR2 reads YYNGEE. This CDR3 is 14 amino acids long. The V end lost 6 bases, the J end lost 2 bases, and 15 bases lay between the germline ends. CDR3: CASTPGGEAYEQYF. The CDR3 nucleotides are TGTGCCAGCACTCCGGGCGGGGAGGCCTACGAGCAGTACTTC.

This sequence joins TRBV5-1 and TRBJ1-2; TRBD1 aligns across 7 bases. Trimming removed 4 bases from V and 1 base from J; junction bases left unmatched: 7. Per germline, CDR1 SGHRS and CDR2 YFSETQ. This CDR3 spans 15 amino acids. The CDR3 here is CASSPTGSLNYGYTF. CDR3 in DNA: TGCGCCAGCAGCCCGACAGGGTCGCTTAACTATGGCTACACCTTC.

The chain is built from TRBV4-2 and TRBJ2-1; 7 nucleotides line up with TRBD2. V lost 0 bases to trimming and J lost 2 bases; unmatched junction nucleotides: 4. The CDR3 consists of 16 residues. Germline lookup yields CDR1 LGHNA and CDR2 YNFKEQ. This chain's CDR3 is CASSQEPLAPYNEQFF. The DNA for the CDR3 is TGTGCCAGCAGCCAAGAACCACTAGCGCCCTACAATGAGCAGTTCTTC.

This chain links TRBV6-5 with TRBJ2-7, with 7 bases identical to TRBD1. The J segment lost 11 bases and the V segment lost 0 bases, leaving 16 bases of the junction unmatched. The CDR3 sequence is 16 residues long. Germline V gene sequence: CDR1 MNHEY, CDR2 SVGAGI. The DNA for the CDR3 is TGTGCCAGCAGTTACTCGAAGGGACAGCTATCTCTTGGGGAGTACTTC. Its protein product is CASSYSKGQLSLGEYF.

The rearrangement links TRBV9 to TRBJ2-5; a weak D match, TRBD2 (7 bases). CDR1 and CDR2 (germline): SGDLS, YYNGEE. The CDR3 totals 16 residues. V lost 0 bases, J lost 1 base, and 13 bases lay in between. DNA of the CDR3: TGTGCCAGCAGCGTAGCTGGGGGGGGCCGCCAAGAGACCCAGTACTTC. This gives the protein CASSVAGGGRQETQYF.

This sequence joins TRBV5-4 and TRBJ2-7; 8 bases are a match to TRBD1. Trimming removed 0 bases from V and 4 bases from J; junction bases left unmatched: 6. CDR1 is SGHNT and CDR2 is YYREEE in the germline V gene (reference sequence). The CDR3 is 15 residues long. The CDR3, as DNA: TGTGCCAGCAGCTTGGGTGGACAGGGAAGGTACGAGCAGTACTTC. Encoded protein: CASSLGGQGRYEQYF.

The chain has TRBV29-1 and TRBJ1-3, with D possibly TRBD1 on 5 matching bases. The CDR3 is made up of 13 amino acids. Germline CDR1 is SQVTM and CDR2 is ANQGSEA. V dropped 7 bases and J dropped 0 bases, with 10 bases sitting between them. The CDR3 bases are TGCAGCGCTGACGGGGGCTCTGGAAACACCATATATTTT. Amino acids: CSADGGSGNTIYF.

The CDR3 nucleotides read TGTGCCAGCAGTTTAACGGGGGTTAGAGAAGTGTTTTTT. Protein product: CASSLTGVREVFF. The V call is TRBV28, the J call TRBJ1-4; TRBD1 might be the D (5 bases). CDR1 and CDR2 from the germline V gene are MDHEN and SYDVKM. Trimming removed 2 bases at V and 15 bases at J, with 16 bases between. The CDR3 is made up of 13 amino acids.

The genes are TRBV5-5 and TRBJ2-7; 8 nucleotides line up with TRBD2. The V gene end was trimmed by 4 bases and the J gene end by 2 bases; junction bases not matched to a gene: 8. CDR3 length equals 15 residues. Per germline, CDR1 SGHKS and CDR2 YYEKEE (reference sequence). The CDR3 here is CASSQSGGWAYEQYF. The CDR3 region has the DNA TGTGCCAGCAGCCAGAGCGGGGGTTGGGCCTACGAGCAGTACTTC. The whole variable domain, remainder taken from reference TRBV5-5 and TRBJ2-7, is DAGVTQSPTHLIKTRGQQVTLRCSPISGHKSVSWYQQVLGQGPQFIFQYYEKEERGRGNFPDRFSARQFPNYSSELNVNALLLGDSALYLCASSQSGGWAYEQYFGPGTRLTVT.

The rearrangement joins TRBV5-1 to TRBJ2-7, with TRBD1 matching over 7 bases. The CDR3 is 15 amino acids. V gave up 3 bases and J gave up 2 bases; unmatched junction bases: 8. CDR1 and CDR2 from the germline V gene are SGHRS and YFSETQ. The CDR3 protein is CASSSIPGTAYEQYF. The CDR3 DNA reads TGCGCCAGCAGCTCCATACCCGGGACAGCCTACGAGCAGTACTTC.

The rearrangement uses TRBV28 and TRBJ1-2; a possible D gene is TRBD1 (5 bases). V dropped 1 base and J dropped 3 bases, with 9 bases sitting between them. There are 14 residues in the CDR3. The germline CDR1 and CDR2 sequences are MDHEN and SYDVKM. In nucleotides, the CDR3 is TGTGCCAGCAGTTTATTTGCCAGGGACTATGGCTACACCTTC. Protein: CASSLFARDYGYTF.

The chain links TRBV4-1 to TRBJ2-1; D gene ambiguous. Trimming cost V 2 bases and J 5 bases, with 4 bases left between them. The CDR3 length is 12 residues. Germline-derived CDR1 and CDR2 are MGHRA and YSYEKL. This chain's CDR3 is CASSQRDNEQFF. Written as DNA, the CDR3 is TGCGCCAGCAGCCAAAGAGACAATGAGCAGTTCTTC.

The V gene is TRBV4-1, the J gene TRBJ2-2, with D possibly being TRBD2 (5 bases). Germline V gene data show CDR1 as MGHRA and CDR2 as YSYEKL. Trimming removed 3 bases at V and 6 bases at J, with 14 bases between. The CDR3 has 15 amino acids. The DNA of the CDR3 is TGCGCCAGCAGCCAGGCCGGGAAACCGCCCGGGGAGCTGTTTTTT. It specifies CASSQAGKPPGELFF.

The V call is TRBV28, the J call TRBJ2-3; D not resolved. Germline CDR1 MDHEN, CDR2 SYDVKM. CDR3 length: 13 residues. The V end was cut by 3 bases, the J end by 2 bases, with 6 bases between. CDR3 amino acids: CASSLHSTDTQYF. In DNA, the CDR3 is TGTGCCAGCAGTTTGCACTCCACAGATACGCAGTATTTT.

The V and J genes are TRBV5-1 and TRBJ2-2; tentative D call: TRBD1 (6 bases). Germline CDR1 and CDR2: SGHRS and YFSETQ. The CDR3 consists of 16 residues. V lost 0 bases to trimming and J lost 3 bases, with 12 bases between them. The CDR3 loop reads CASSLATGMDTGELFF. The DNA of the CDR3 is TGCGCCAGCAGCTTGGCCACAGGGATGGACACCGGGGAGCTGTTTTTT.